The source of this TCR beta chain is a study of early T cells in non-severe SARS-CoV-2 infection (dated by TCRdb to 2020 to 2022). General notes on the study: Bulk RNA from unsorted whole blood was used for TCR sequencing, so alpha and beta chains could not be paired. Overall study results and their limits: VDJdb matching was skewed toward anti-spike CD8 responses, so virus-specific expansions were likely underestimated and private and CD4 specificities were missed.

The library was produced with 5' RACE. For sequencing, a NextSeq 500 was employed. To correct for sequencing error and PCR bias, the TCR library protocol tagged individual cDNA molecules with unique molecular identifiers. Both TCR alpha and beta chains were sequenced, and tight co-correlation was observed between alpha and beta sequence abundances in each sample. As for the original processing: Decombinator V4 was used to annotate the V gene, J gene and CDR3 of the TCR sequences. TCRs were defined as expanded if a significant change between any two time points was detected under a Poisson model with p below 0.0001. TCR abundances were normalised to the total number of TCRs sequenced per sample and expressed as counts per million. TRAV1-2 paired with TRAJ12, TRAJ20 or TRAJ33 defined MAIT TCRs, while TRAV10 paired with TRAJ18 defined iNKT TCRs. A search of VDJdb, accessed on 1 November 2021, was run for TCRs annotated to CMV, EBV and SARS-CoV-2, with TCRs annotated for multiple antigens excluded. The raw public data were reprocessed by TCRdb itself: fastp quality trimming at Q25, MiXCR clonotype calling, in-frame beta chains only. A single entry per CDR3 protein holds the most common genes and DNA from its merged rows. These V and J calls derive from TCRdb rather than the authors' analysis. For this sample the table gives about 49,000 distinct CDR3 sequences, of which 10% to 15% were detected only once. Clones ranked in the top ten supply over 7.5% of the sample.

A case-control design nested within a healthcare worker cohort in London, UK, was used, with weekly nasopharyngeal swab PCR tests and blood sampling performed. Between 23 and 31 March 2020, the week of the UK lockdown, healthcare workers were enrolled and then followed up weekly for as long as 16 weeks. The CDR3 sequence holds 17 residues, the cysteine and phenylalanine included. Only the CDR3 DNA stays, 51 bases, in frame from base 1. The germline V gene supplies CDR1 SQVTM and CDR2 ANQGSEA. The junction carries 19 bases between V and J, which are trimmed by 1 base and 0 bases respectively. This clonotype was recorded at least ten times. Which antigen it targets is not known. Base quality data are lacking; no much larger clone is found one base away.

The sample consisted of whole blood. This sequence originates from an adult who was a healthcare worker with PCR-confirmed SARS-CoV-2 infection or an uninfected control (not recorded which). The chain joins TRBV29-1 to TRBJ2-7, with the D gene call left open. The nucleotide sequence reads TGCAGCGTTGAAGCGGAAGGACGGGCAGCCTTCTCCTACGAGCAGTACTTC. This translates into CSVEAEGRAAFSYEQYF.